The source of this T cell receptor (beta chain) is a study of Tregs in tolerant kidney transplant recipients. Using immunoSEQ multiplex PCR, the repertoire was profiled, and TCRdb retains in-frame clones only, with some absent. The data hold about 83,000 clones, with 95% to 98% observed a single time. The TCR comes from a human donor who received a combined kidney and bone marrow transplant. Sequenced material: CD4+ T cells from blood, taken before the transplant.

DNA for the CDR3: TGTGCCAGCTCACCATTGCAGGGGGACAATCAGCCCCAGCATTTT. This gives the protein CASSPLQGDNQPQHF. J is TRBJ1-5 and V is TRBV18; 7 bases line up with TRBD1. The germline V gene has CDR1 KGHSH and CDR2 LQKENI. The trim removed 2 bases at V and 3 bases at J, leaving 4 bases unmatched. CDR3 length equals 15 residues.